This TCR beta chain was documented in a study of PD-1 blockade in classical Hodgkin lymphoma. Whole-study context: Nivolumab dosed at 3 mg/kg went to patients intravenously every 2 weeks.

CDR3 length equals 18 residues. CDR1 SGHRS and CDR2 YFSETQ come from the germline V gene. V lost 4 bases, J lost 0 bases, and 9 bases stayed unmatched. Findings and caveats of the study: Researchers reported that CD4+ TCR diversity, though not CD8+, rose significantly by C4D1. Later analyses included only patients treated at least 1 year post-ASCT.

The patients all showed relapse after autologous stem cell transplantation, while their brentuximab vedotin exposure varied. Best responses fell into complete response, partial response or progressive disease. As to this clone: The antigen is undetermined.

Measured with immunoSEQ multiplex PCR; TCRdb has only the in-frame clones, and not every one. The data hold 90,000 to 120,000 clones, with roughly nine tenths observed a single time. The chain links TRBV5-1 to TRBJ2-1; TRBD2 matches at 11 bases. This sequence originates from a human donor with classical Hodgkin lymphoma. The sequenced sample was peripheral blood mononuclear cells (PBMCs), obtained before the second cycle of nivolumab. DNA for the CDR3: TGCGCCAGCAGCCCGTTAGCGGGAGGGAAGAGCTCCTACAATGAGCAGTTCTTC. Translation: CASSPLAGGKSSYNEQFF.